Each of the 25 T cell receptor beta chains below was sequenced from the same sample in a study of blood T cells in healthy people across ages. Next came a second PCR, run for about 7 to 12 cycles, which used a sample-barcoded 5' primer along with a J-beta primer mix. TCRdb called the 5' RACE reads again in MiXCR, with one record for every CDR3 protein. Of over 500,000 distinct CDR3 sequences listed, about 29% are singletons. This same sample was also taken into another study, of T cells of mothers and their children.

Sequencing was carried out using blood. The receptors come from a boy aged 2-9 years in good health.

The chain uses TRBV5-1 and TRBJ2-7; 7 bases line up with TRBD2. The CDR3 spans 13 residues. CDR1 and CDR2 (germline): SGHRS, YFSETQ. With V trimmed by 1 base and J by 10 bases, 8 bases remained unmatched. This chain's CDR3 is CASSLFAEREQYF. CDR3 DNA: TGCGCCAGCAGCTTGTTTGCTGAGCGGGAACAGTACTTC.

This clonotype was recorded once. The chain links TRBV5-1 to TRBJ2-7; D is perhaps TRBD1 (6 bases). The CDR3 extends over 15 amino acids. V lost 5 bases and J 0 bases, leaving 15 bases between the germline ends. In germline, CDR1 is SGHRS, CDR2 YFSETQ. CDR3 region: CASRWTVSISYEQYF. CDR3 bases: TGCGCCAGCAGATGGACAGTTTCTATCTCCTACGAGCAGTACTTC. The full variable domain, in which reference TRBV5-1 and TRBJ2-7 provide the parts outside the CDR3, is KAGVTQTPRYLIKTRGQQVTLSCSPISGHRSVSWYQQTPGQGLQFLFEYFSETQRNKGNFPGRFSGRQFSNSRSEMNVSTLELGDSALYLCASRWTVSISYEQYFGPGTRLTVT.

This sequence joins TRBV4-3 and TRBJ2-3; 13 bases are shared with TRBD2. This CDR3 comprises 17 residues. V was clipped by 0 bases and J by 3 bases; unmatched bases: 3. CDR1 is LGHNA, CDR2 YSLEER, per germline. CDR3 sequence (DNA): TGCGCCAGCAGCCAAGAGAGGACTAGCGGGAGAACAGATACGCAGTATTTT. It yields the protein CASSQERTSGRTDTQYF.

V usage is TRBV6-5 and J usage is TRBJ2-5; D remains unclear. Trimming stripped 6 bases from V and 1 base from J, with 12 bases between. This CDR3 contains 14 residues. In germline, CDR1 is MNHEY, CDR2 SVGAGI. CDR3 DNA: TGTGCCAGCAGGCGGCCCGACGGCCAAGAGACCCAGTACTTC. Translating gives CASRRPDGQETQYF.

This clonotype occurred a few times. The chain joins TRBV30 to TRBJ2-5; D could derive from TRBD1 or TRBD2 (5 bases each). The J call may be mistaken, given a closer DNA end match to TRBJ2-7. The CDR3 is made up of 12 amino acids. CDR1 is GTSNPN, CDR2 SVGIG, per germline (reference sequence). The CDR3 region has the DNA TGTGCCGGGGGAGAGCGGTCCTACGAGCAGTACTTC. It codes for CAGGERSYEQYF.

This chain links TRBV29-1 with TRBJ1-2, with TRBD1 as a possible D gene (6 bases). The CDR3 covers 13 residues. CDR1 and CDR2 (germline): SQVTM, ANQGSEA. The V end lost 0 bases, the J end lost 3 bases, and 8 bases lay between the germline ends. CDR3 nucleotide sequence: TGCAGCGTTGAAGAGAGGACAGACTATGGCTACACCTTC. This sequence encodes CSVEERTDYGYTF.

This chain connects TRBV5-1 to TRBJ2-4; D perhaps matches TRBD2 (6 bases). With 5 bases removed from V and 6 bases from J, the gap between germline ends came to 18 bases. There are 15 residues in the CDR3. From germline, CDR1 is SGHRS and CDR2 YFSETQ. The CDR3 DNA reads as TGCGCCAGCAGTTACCCATCGGAGGGGCCAAACATTCAGTACTTC. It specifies CASSYPSEGPNIQYF.

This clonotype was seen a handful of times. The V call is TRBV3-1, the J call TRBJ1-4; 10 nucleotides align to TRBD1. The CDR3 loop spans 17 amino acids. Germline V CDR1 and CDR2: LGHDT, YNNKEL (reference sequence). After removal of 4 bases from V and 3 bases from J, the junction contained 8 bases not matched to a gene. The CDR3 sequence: CASSPLTGQGPNEKLFF. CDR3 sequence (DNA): TGTGCCAGCAGCCCGCTCACGGGACAGGGGCCTAATGAAAAACTGTTTTTT.

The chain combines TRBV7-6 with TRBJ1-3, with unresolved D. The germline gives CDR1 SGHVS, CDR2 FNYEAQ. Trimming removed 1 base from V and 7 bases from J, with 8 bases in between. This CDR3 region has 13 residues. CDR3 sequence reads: CASSLGSWNTIYF. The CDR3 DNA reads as TGTGCCAGCAGCTTAGGATCATGGAACACCATATATTTT.

CDR3 coding DNA: TGTGCCAGCAGCTTATCGGAGGGGGAACACTATGGCTACACCTTC. This sequence encodes CASSLSEGEHYGYTF. The chain couples TRBV7-9 to TRBJ1-2; D possibly corresponds to TRBD1 (6 bases). The ends were cut back, 2 bases at V and 3 bases at J, with 13 bases in the middle. The CDR3 runs 15 residues. Germline loops: CDR1 SEHNR, CDR2 FQNEAQ (reference sequence).

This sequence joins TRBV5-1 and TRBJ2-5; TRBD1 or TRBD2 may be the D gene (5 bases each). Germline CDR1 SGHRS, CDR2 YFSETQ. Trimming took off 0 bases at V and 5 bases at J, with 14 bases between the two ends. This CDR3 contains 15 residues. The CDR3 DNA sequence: TGCGCCAGCAGCTTGGGTGGGGGTCGTGGTGAGACCCAGTACTTC. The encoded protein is CASSLGGGRGETQYF.

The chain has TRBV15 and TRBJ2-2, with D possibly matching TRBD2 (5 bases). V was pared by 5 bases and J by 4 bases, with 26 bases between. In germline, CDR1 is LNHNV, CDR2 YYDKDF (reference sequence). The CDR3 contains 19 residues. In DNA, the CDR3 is TGTGCCACCAGCTCCGCAGAGTTGGCAGCGGACGGTGGCACCGGGGAGCTGTTTTTT. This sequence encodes CATSSAELAADGGTGELFF.

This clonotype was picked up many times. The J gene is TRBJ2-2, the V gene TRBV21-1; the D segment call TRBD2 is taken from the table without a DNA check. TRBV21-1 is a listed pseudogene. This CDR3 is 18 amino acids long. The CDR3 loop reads CASSKVGPFGEDTGELFF. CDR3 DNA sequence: TGTGCCAGCAGCAAAGTAGGTCCCTTTGGGGAGGACACCGGGGAGCTGTTTTTT.

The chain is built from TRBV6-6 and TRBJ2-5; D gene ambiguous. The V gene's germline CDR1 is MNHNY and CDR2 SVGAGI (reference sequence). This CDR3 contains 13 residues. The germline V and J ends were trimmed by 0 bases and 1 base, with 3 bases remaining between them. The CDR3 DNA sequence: TGTGCCAGCAGTTACTCCGTCCAAGAGACCCAGTACTTC. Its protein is CASSYSVQETQYF.

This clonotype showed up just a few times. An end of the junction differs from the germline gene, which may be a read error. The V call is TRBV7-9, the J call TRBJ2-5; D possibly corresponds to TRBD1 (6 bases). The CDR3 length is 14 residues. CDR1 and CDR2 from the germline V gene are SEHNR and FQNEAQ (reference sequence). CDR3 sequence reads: CASSPDRTQEAQYF. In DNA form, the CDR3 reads TGTGCCAGCAGCCCCGACAGGACCCAAGAGGCCCAGTACTTC.

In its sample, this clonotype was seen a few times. CDR3 DNA sequence: TGTGCCAGCAGCTTAATTAGCGGGAGGGCCTCTGAGACCCAGTACTTC. Its translation is CASSLISGRASETQYF. This rearrangement joins TRBV7-2 to TRBJ2-5; 11 bases match TRBD2. This CDR3 is 16 amino acids long. CDR1 and CDR2 from the germline V gene are SGHTA and FQGNSA. The V segment lost 2 bases and the J segment 5 bases; nucleotides outside the gene matches: 7.

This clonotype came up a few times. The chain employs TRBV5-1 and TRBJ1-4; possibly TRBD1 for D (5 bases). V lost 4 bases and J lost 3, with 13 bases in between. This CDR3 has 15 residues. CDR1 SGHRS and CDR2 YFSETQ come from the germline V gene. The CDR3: CASSAAGPSNEKLFF. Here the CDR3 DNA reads TGCGCCAGCAGCGCAGCAGGGCCCTCTAATGAAAAACTGTTTTTT.

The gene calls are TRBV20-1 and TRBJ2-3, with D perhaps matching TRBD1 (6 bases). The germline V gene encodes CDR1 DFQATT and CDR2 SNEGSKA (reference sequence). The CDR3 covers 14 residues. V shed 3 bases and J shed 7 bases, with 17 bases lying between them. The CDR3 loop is CSASRDQGLNTQYF. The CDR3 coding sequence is TGCAGTGCTAGCCGGGACCAGGGGTTAAATACGCAGTATTTT.

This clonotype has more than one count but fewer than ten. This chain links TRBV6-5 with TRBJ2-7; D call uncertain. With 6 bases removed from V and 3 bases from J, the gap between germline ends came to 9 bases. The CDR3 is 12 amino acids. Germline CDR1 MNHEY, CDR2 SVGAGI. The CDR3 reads CASSRNVYEQYF. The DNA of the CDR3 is TGTGCCAGCAGCAGGAACGTCTACGAGCAGTACTTC.

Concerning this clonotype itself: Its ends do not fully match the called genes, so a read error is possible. CDR3: CASSLTGKNTEALF. CDR3 in DNA: TGTGCCAGCAGCTTGACAGGAAAGAACACTGAAGCTCTCTTT. This chain links TRBV7-9 with TRBJ1-1, with D perhaps matching TRBD1 (6 bases). Germline V CDR1 and CDR2: SEHNR, FQNEAQ (reference sequence). This CDR3 has 14 amino acids.

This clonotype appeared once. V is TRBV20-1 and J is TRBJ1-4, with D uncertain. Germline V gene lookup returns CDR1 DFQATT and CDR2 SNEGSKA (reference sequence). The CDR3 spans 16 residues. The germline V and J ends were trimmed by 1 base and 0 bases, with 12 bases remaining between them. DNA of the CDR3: TGCAGTGCTAGAGGGGGTATCTGGGCAACTAATGAAAAACTGTTTTTT. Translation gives CSARGGIWATNEKLFF.

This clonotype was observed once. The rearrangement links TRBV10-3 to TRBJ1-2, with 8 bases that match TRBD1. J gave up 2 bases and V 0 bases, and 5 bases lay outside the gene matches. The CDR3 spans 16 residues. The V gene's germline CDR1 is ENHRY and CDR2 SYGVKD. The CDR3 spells CAISESGWTGNYGYTF. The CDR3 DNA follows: TGTGCCATCAGTGAGTCGGGGTGGACAGGGAACTATGGCTACACCTTC.

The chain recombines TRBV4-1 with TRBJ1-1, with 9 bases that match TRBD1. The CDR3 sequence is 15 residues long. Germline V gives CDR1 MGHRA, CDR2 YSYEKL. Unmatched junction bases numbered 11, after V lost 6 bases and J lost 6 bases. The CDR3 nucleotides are TGCGCCAGCAGTCGCGGAATACAGGGGGCCGCTGAAGCTTTCTTT. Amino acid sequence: CASSRGIQGAAEAFF.

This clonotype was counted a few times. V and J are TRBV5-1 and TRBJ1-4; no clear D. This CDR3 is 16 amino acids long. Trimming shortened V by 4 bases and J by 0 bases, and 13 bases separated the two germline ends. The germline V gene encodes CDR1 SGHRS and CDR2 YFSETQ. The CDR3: CASSLDGRTTNEKLFF. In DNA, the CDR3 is TGCGCCAGCAGCCTCGATGGTAGGACAACTAATGAAAAACTGTTTTTT.

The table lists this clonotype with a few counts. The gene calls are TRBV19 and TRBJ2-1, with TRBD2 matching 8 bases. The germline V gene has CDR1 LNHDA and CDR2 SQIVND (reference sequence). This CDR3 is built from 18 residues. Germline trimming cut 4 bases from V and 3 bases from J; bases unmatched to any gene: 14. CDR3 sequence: CASSTGPPLADFYNEQFF. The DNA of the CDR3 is TGTGCCAGTAGTACGGGTCCCCCACTAGCGGACTTCTACAATGAGCAGTTCTTC.